Included here is one T cell receptor (beta chain) sequence, with context. What it binds is not known. Using immunoSEQ multiplex PCR, the repertoire was profiled, and TCRdb retains in-frame clones only, with some absent. The sample holds some 150,000 clones; 90% are singletons and the top ten take approximately 1.8%. Trimming took off 4 bases at V and 0 bases at J, with 10 bases between the two ends. This CDR3 is built from 16 residues. Germline CDR1 and CDR2: SGHTA and FQGNSA. The data were taken from a study of T cell responses to AZD1222 COVID-19 vaccine. Study conclusions and caveats: Spike-specific TCR breadth and depth were elevated following two AZD1222 doses.

The chain carries TRBV7-2 and TRBJ2-6; D might be TRBD2 (6 bases). The input for sequencing was peripheral blood, taken on day 0 of AZD1222 vaccination. This TCR was recovered from an adult in good health. CDR3 coding DNA: TGTGCCAGCAGCTATTGGGGAGGCTCTGGGGCCAACGTCCTGACTTTC. It yields the protein CASSYWGGSGANVLTF. Using reference TRBV7-2 and TRBJ2-6 for the parts outside the CDR3, the full variable domain is GAGVSQSPSNKVTEKGKDVELRCDPISGHTALYWYRQSLGQGLEFLIYFQGNSAPDKSGLPSDRFSAERTGGSVSTLTIQRTQQEDSAVYLCASSYWGGSGANVLTFGAGSRLTVL.